A selection of T cell receptor beta chains follows, all from one sample in a study of siplizumab effects on memory and regulatory T cells. The data were produced by immunoSEQ multiplex PCR, yet TCRdb's version contains in-frame clones alone and is incomplete. The table shows tens of thousands of clones, with around 95% occurring only once. Source material: naive CD4+ T cells sorted from blood. The origin of the receptors is a human donor in good health. Both conserved end residues are part of each CDR3. Fields, in order: D gene, V gene, J gene, clone size, CDR3 DNA, CDR3 protein. D genes are given only for firm matches. The listing skips clone size in some rows; elsewhere it reads once, few, many or a size class.

D gene: TRBD1; V gene: TRBV6-6; J gene: TRBJ1-4; clone size: .; CDR3 DNA: TGTGCCAGCAGGAACACCGGGACAGCTAATGAAAAACTGTTTTTT; CDR3 protein: CASRNTGTANEKLFF
D gene: .; V gene: TRBV11-2; J gene: TRBJ1-2; clone size: .; CDR3 DNA: TGTGCCAGCAGCTTAACGCCCCTCATTAACTATGGCTACACCTTC; CDR3 protein: CASSLTPLINYGYTF
D gene: .; V gene: TRBV12-5; J gene: TRBJ2-7; clone size: .; CDR3 DNA: TGTGCTAGTGGCTCCGGACAGATGGGGTACGAGCAGTACTTC; CDR3 protein: CASGSGQMGYEQYF
D gene: .; V gene: TRBV18; J gene: TRBJ2-5; clone size: .; CDR3 DNA: TGTGCCAGCTCACCGGCCGGGGGCCTCCAAGAGACCCAGTACTTC; CDR3 protein: CASSPAGGLQETQYF
D gene: .; V gene: TRBV5-4; J gene: TRBJ2-1; clone size: .; CDR3 DNA: TGTGCCAGCAGCCCGGGGCCAGTCGATGAGCAGTTCTTC; CDR3 protein: CASSPGPVDEQFF
D gene: .; V gene: TRBV19; J gene: TRBJ1-1; clone size: .; CDR3 DNA: TGTGCCAGTAGCCCTGGACAGATAATTACTGAAGCTTTCTTT; CDR3 protein: CASSPGQIITEAFF
D gene: .; V gene: TRBV7-2; J gene: TRBJ2-5; clone size: .; CDR3 DNA: TGTGCCAGCAGCTCGTTCGTTGGGAGCCAAGAGACCCAGTACTTC; CDR3 protein: CASSSFVGSQETQYF
D gene: .; V gene: TRBV9; J gene: TRBJ2-3; clone size: .; CDR3 DNA: TGTGCCAGCAGTGGAACTACAGGTAGCACAGATACGCAGTATTTT; CDR3 protein: CASSGTTGSTDTQYF
D gene: .; V gene: TRBV29-1; J gene: TRBJ2-1; clone size: .; CDR3 DNA: TGCAGCGTTGAGGTCGGGGCCAATGAGCAGTTCTTC; CDR3 protein: CSVEVGANEQFF
D gene: .; V gene: TRBV28; J gene: TRBJ1-4; clone size: .; CDR3 DNA: TGTGCCAGCAGTTCCTTGGACGAAAAACTGTTTTTT; CDR3 protein: CASSSLDEKLFF
D gene: TRBD2; V gene: TRBV7-9; J gene: TRBJ2-4; clone size: .; CDR3 DNA: TGTGCCAGCAGCACTCCGGGGGGTAGAAACATTCAGTACTTC; CDR3 protein: CASSTPGGRNIQYF
D gene: TRBD1; V gene: TRBV18; J gene: TRBJ1-4; clone size: .; CDR3 DNA: TGTGCCAGCTCACGGGACAGGGGAACAACTAATGAAAAACTGTTTTTT; CDR3 protein: CASSRDRGTTNEKLFF
D gene: .; V gene: TRBV5-6; J gene: TRBJ2-3; clone size: .; CDR3 DNA: TGTGCCAGCACCAGGACAGCAGGCTTCCAGTATTTT; CDR3 protein: CASTRTAGFQYF
D gene: .; V gene: TRBV7-2; J gene: TRBJ2-5; clone size: .; CDR3 DNA: TGTGCCAGCAGCCCCCGGTGGGAGACCCAGTACTTC; CDR3 protein: CASSPRWETQYF
D gene: .; V gene: TRBV5-5; J gene: TRBJ1-2; clone size: .; CDR3 DNA: TGTGCCAGCAGCGCCACAGGGACCGGTGGCTATGGCTACACCTTC; CDR3 protein: CASSATGTGGYGYTF
D gene: .; V gene: TRBV7-2; J gene: TRBJ1-5; clone size: .; CDR3 DNA: TGTGCCAGCAGCCCGGGGACACTGAGCAATCAGCCCCAGCATTTT; CDR3 protein: CASSPGTLSNQPQHF
D gene: .; V gene: TRBV9; J gene: TRBJ1-1; clone size: .; CDR3 DNA: TGTGCCAGCAGCGCAGCGTCGGGGAGCCCCCCAACTGAAGCTTTCTTT; CDR3 protein: CASSAASGSPPTEAFF
D gene: .; V gene: TRBV5-1; J gene: TRBJ1-5; clone size: .; CDR3 DNA: TGCGCCAGCAGCTTGGACGGTTTAAGCAATCAGCCCCAGCATTTT; CDR3 protein: CASSLDGLSNQPQHF
D gene: .; V gene: TRBV6-5; J gene: TRBJ1-3; clone size: .; CDR3 DNA: TGTGCCAGCAGCAAGGGCGGGGGCGGAAACACCATATATTTT; CDR3 protein: CASSKGGGGNTIYF
D gene: .; V gene: TRBV19; J gene: TRBJ2-7; clone size: .; CDR3 DNA: TGTGCCAGTAGGGGTCGGGGGCAAGGGTCCTACGAGCAGTACTTC; CDR3 protein: CASRGRGQGSYEQYF
D gene: TRBD2; V gene: TRBV30; J gene: TRBJ2-4; clone size: .; CDR3 DNA: TGTGCCTGGAGTGTCGGGGGGGGCGGAGGCAAAAACATTCAGTACTTC; CDR3 protein: CAWSVGGGGGKNIQYF
D gene: .; V gene: TRBV18; J gene: TRBJ1-2; clone size: .; CDR3 DNA: TGTGCCAGCTCACCAGGGCAGAACTATGGCTACACCTTC; CDR3 protein: CASSPGQNYGYTF
D gene: TRBD2; V gene: TRBV10-2; J gene: TRBJ2-7; clone size: .; CDR3 DNA: TGCGCCAGCAGTCGCGGGACTAGCGGGGGGGAAACCTACGAGCAGTACTTC; CDR3 protein: CASSRGTSGGETYEQYF
D gene: .; V gene: TRBV6-1; J gene: TRBJ2-5; clone size: once; CDR3 DNA: TGTGCCAGCAGGGGCCAACAAGAGACCCAGTACTTC; CDR3 protein: CASRGQQETQYF
D gene: .; V gene: TRBV4-1; J gene: TRBJ2-5; clone size: .; CDR3 DNA: TGCGCCAGCAGCCAAGATGAGTTTGTGGGCGGGAAGGTATGGACCCAGTACTTC; CDR3 protein: CASSQDEFVGGKVWTQYF
D gene: .; V gene: TRBV7-2; J gene: TRBJ1-1; clone size: .; CDR3 DNA: TGTGCCAGCAGCTTAGTAGAGGGTACGGCTTTCTTT; CDR3 protein: CASSLVEGTAFF
D gene: TRBD1; V gene: TRBV14; J gene: TRBJ2-7; clone size: .; CDR3 DNA: TGTGCCAGCAGCTCAGGGGGTGAGCAGTACTTC; CDR3 protein: CASSSGGEQYF
D gene: TRBD1; V gene: TRBV5-6; J gene: TRBJ1-4; clone size: .; CDR3 DNA: TGTGCCAGCAGTCCAAGAACAGGGGGCTCAGGAGAAAAACTGTTTTTT; CDR3 protein: CASSPRTGGSGEKLFF
D gene: .; V gene: TRBV6-5; J gene: TRBJ1-6; clone size: .; CDR3 DNA: TGTGCCAGCAGAACTCCGGGACGGGGGAATTCACCCCTCCACTTT; CDR3 protein: CASRTPGRGNSPLHF
D gene: .; V gene: TRBV18; J gene: TRBJ1-4; clone size: .; CDR3 DNA: TGTGCCAGCTCACCCACAGGGTTGGGTGAAAAACTGTTTTTT; CDR3 protein: CASSPTGLGEKLFF
D gene: TRBD2; V gene: TRBV9; J gene: TRBJ2-5; clone size: .; CDR3 DNA: TGTGCCAGCAGCGAGGGGTTCCTAGCGGGGGGGCAAGAGACCCAGTACTTC; CDR3 protein: CASSEGFLAGGQETQYF
D gene: .; V gene: TRBV7-2; J gene: TRBJ2-4; clone size: .; CDR3 DNA: TGTGCCAGCAGCTTAAGTCAGGCGGGCAAAAACATTCAGTACTTC; CDR3 protein: CASSLSQAGKNIQYF
D gene: TRBD1; V gene: TRBV27; J gene: TRBJ2-7; clone size: .; CDR3 DNA: TGTGCCAACGGGACAGGGGTCCCCTACGAGCAGTACTTC; CDR3 protein: CANGTGVPYEQYF
D gene: .; V gene: TRBV11-2; J gene: TRBJ2-7; clone size: once; CDR3 DNA: TGTGCCAGCAGTCTACCGGGACTTTACGAGCAGTACTTC; CDR3 protein: CASSLPGLYEQYF
D gene: .; V gene: TRBV5-1; J gene: TRBJ2-5; clone size: .; CDR3 DNA: TGCGCCAGCAGCCCGCCGGACCTGGGGGAGACCCAGTACTTC; CDR3 protein: CASSPPDLGETQYF
D gene: TRBD2; V gene: TRBV27; J gene: TRBJ2-7; clone size: .; CDR3 DNA: TGTGCCAGCAGTTCCAGGCTAGCGGGTTCCTACGAGCAGTACTTC; CDR3 protein: CASSSRLAGSYEQYF
D gene: .; V gene: TRBV2; J gene: TRBJ1-1; clone size: .; CDR3 DNA: TGTGCCAGCAGGCGAAATTGGGGGATGAACACTGAAGCTTTCTTT; CDR3 protein: CASRRNWGMNTEAFF
D gene: TRBD2; V gene: TRBV7-8; J gene: TRBJ2-3; clone size: .; CDR3 DNA: TGTGCCAGCAGTTATCGCCGAGCGGGGTGGGGCACAGATACGCAGTATTTT; CDR3 protein: CASSYRRAGWGTDTQYF
D gene: .; V gene: TRBV25-1; J gene: TRBJ2-2; clone size: .; CDR3 DNA: TGTGCCAGCAGTGAGCCCAGGGTAAACACCGGGGAGCTGTTTTTT; CDR3 protein: CASSEPRVNTGELFF
D gene: TRBD2; V gene: TRBV7-9; J gene: TRBJ2-5; clone size: .; CDR3 DNA: TGTGCCAGCAGCTTCCTAGCGGGGGGGGAGACCCAGTACTTC; CDR3 protein: CASSFLAGGETQYF
D gene: .; V gene: TRBV28; J gene: TRBJ1-2; clone size: .; CDR3 DNA: TGTGCCACCTCAATTTGGGGAGAAGACTATGGCTACACCTTC; CDR3 protein: CATSIWGEDYGYTF
D gene: .; V gene: TRBV7-3; J gene: TRBJ1-2; clone size: .; CDR3 DNA: TGTGCCAGCAGCTCCACAGGGCTTGGTGGCTACACCTTC; CDR3 protein: CASSSTGLGGYTF
D gene: .; V gene: TRBV7-9; J gene: TRBJ1-4; clone size: .; CDR3 DNA: TGTGCCAGCAGCTTAGCCGCTGGCGCAAAACTGTTTTTT; CDR3 protein: CASSLAAGAKLFF
D gene: TRBD2; V gene: TRBV7-3; J gene: TRBJ2-7; clone size: .; CDR3 DNA: TGTGCCAGCAGCATAGCGGGGGGGCCTTACGAGCAGTACTTC; CDR3 protein: CASSIAGGPYEQYF
D gene: .; V gene: TRBV7-2; J gene: TRBJ2-3; clone size: .; CDR3 DNA: TGTGCCAGCAGCTTAGGGTTTTGGCCAGATACGCAGTATTTT; CDR3 protein: CASSLGFWPDTQYF
D gene: .; V gene: TRBV18; J gene: TRBJ1-3; clone size: .; CDR3 DNA: TGTGCCAGCTCACGTTCGGGGGCCAAAGACACCATATATTTT; CDR3 protein: CASSRSGAKDTIYF
D gene: .; V gene: TRBV5-1; J gene: TRBJ1-3; clone size: once; CDR3 DNA: TGCGCCAGCAGCTCGGGGAGCTCTGGAAACACCATATATTTT; CDR3 protein: CASSSGSSGNTIYF
D gene: .; V gene: TRBV7-2; J gene: TRBJ1-2; clone size: .; CDR3 DNA: TGTGCCAGCAGCTTGGAAAAGGGACAAACTAACTATGGCTACACCTTC; CDR3 protein: CASSLEKGQTNYGYTF
D gene: .; V gene: TRBV5-1; J gene: TRBJ1-1; clone size: .; CDR3 DNA: TGCGCCAGCAGGTCGAACACTGAAGCTTTCTTT; CDR3 protein: CASRSNTEAFF
D gene: .; V gene: TRBV7-2; J gene: TRBJ2-3; clone size: .; CDR3 DNA: TGTGCCAGCAGCTTAGTCTCCCTAGTGGGCACAGATACGCAGTATTTT; CDR3 protein: CASSLVSLVGTDTQYF
D gene: TRBD2; V gene: TRBV5-4; J gene: TRBJ2-5; clone size: .; CDR3 DNA: TGTGCCAGCAGCTTGGGGACTAGCGGGGGGACGGCAGAGACCCAGTACTTC; CDR3 protein: CASSLGTSGGTAETQYF
D gene: TRBD1; V gene: TRBV19; J gene: TRBJ2-7; clone size: .; CDR3 DNA: TGTGCCAGTAGTCCCCAGGGACAGGGCTACGAGCAGTACTTC; CDR3 protein: CASSPQGQGYEQYF
D gene: TRBD1; V gene: TRBV27; J gene: TRBJ1-2; clone size: .; CDR3 DNA: TGTGCCAGCAGTTTCACAGGGGGCAGTGGCTACACCTTC; CDR3 protein: CASSFTGGSGYTF
D gene: .; V gene: TRBV28; J gene: TRBJ1-4; clone size: .; CDR3 DNA: TGTGCCAGCAGTCCCGCTGGTCTGGGAACTAATGAAAAACTGTTTTTT; CDR3 protein: CASSPAGLGTNEKLFF
D gene: .; V gene: TRBV5-5; J gene: TRBJ1-1; clone size: .; CDR3 DNA: TGTGCCAGCAGCATTCTGGAGGCCGGCACTGAAGCTTTCTTT; CDR3 protein: CASSILEAGTEAFF
D gene: .; V gene: TRBV11-2; J gene: TRBJ2-2; clone size: .; CDR3 DNA: TGTGCCAGCGGGAGACCGAACACCGGGGAGCTGTTTTTT; CDR3 protein: CASGRPNTGELFF
D gene: .; V gene: TRBV2; J gene: TRBJ2-3; clone size: .; CDR3 DNA: TGTGCCAGCACAAGCACAGATACGCAGTATTTT; CDR3 protein: CASTSTDTQYF
D gene: .; V gene: TRBV15; J gene: TRBJ1-1; clone size: .; CDR3 DNA: TGTGCCACCAGCAGATGGGACGGCTTGGCCACTGAAGCTTTCTTT; CDR3 protein: CATSRWDGLATEAFF
D gene: TRBD1; V gene: TRBV5-4; J gene: TRBJ2-7; clone size: .; CDR3 DNA: TGTGCCAGCAGCTCCGGACAGGGGGCTTTCTACGAGCAGTACTTC; CDR3 protein: CASSSGQGAFYEQYF